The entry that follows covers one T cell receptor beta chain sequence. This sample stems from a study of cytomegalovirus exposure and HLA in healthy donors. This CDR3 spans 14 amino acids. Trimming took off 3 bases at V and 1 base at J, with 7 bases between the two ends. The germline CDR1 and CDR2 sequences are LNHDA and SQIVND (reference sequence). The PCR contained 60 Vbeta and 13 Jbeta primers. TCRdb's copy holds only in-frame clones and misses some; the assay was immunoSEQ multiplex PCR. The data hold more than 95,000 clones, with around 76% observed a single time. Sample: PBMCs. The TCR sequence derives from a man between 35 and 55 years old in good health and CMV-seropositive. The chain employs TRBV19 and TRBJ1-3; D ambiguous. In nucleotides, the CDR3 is TGTGCCAGTAGTATTAGTATATCTGGAAACACCATATATTTT. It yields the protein CASSISISGNTIYF.